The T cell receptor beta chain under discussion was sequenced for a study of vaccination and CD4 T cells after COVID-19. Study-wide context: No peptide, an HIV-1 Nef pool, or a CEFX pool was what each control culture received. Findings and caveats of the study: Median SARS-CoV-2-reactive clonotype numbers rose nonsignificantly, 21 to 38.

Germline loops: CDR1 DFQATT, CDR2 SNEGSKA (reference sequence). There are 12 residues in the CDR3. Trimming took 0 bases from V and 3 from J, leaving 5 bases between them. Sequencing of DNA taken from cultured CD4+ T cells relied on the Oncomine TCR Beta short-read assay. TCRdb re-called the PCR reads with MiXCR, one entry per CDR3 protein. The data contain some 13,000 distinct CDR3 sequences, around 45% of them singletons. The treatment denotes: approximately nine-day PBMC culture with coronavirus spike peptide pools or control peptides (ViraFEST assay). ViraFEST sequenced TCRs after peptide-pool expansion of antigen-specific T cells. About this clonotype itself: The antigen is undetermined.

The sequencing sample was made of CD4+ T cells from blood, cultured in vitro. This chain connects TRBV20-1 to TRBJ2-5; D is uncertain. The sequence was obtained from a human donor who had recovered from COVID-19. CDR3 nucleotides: TGCAGTGCTAGAGAACAGAAAGAGACCCAGTACTTC. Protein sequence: CSAREQKETQYF.